This is a list of T cell receptor beta chains from one sample in a study of OX40 agonist ivuxolimab in advanced cancers. TCRdb's copy holds only in-frame clones and misses some; the assay was immunoSEQ multiplex PCR. The sample holds about 48,000 clones; around 74% are singletons and the top ten take 1.5% to 2%. This sample comprised CD4+ or CD8+ T cells sorted from blood, obtained in a trial of the OX40 agonist ivuxolimab. These receptors were taken from an adult with an advanced solid tumor such as melanoma, head and neck, liver or kidney cancer. Each CDR3 is given with its conserved first and last residue. A D gene is named only where the DNA matches it firmly. The size of a clone is reported for some rows only, either as once, few or many, or as a class for expanded clones.

D gene: TRBD2; clone size: -; J gene: TRBJ2-2; V gene: TRBV7-8; CDR3 protein: CASSPQGLGSGELFF; CDR3 DNA: TGTGCCAGCAGCCCCCAGGGACTAGGTTCCGGGGAGCTGTTTTTT
D gene: -; clone size: -; J gene: TRBJ2-1; V gene: TRBV5-4; CDR3 protein: CASSLKETGYNEQFF; CDR3 DNA: TGTGCCAGCAGCTTGAAGGAAACAGGCTACAATGAGCAGTTCTTC
D gene: -; clone size: -; J gene: TRBJ2-7; V gene: TRBV6-6; CDR3 protein: CASSPRSYEQYF; CDR3 DNA: TGTGCCAGCAGCCCCCGCTCCTACGAGCAGTACTTC
D gene: -; clone size: -; J gene: TRBJ2-1; V gene: TRBV19; CDR3 protein: CATSHLGNEQFF; CDR3 DNA: TGTGCCACTAGCCATTTAGGCAATGAGCAGTTCTTC
D gene: TRBD2; clone size: -; J gene: TRBJ2-5; V gene: TRBV7-2; CDR3 protein: CASSQSGTQETQYF; CDR3 DNA: TGTGCCAGCAGCCAAAGCGGGACCCAAGAGACCCAGTACTTC
D gene: TRBD1; clone size: -; J gene: TRBJ2-7; V gene: TRBV27; CDR3 protein: CASSFRDSEQYF; CDR3 DNA: TGTGCCAGCAGTTTTCGGGACAGTGAGCAGTACTTC
D gene: -; clone size: -; J gene: TRBJ1-6; V gene: TRBV4-3; CDR3 protein: CASTSALSYNSPLHF; CDR3 DNA: TGCGCCAGCACGAGTGCCCTCTCCTATAATTCACCCCTCCACTTT
D gene: -; clone size: -; J gene: TRBJ1-4; V gene: TRBV7-6; CDR3 protein: CASSLGVPNEKLFF; CDR3 DNA: TGTGCCAGCAGCTTAGGGGTGCCTAATGAAAAACTGTTTTTT
D gene: TRBD2; clone size: -; J gene: TRBJ2-5; V gene: TRBV7-7; CDR3 protein: CASSLVSGGAQTQYF; CDR3 DNA: TGTGCCAGCAGCTTAGTTAGCGGGGGGGCACAGACCCAGTACTTC
D gene: -; clone size: -; J gene: TRBJ2-1; V gene: TRBV4-3; CDR3 protein: CASSRYNEQFF; CDR3 DNA: TGCGCCAGCAGCCGGTACAATGAGCAGTTCTTC
D gene: -; clone size: once; J gene: TRBJ1-2; V gene: TRBV6-5; CDR3 protein: CASTEAGDGYTF; CDR3 DNA: TGTGCCAGCACCGAGGCGGGGGATGGCTACACCTTC
D gene: -; clone size: few; J gene: TRBJ2-3; V gene: TRBV1; CDR3 protein: CTSSQDPLAGAHLDTQYF; CDR3 DNA: TGCACCAGCAGCCAAGATCCCTTAGCGGGGGCTCATTTGGATACGCAGTATTTT
D gene: -; clone size: -; J gene: TRBJ1-5; V gene: TRBV7-2; CDR3 protein: CASSLVVGTRVNNQPQHF; CDR3 DNA: TGTGCCAGCAGCTTAGTTGTGGGGACCAGGGTGAACAATCAGCCCCAGCATTTT
D gene: TRBD2; clone size: -; J gene: TRBJ2-6; V gene: TRBV7-3; CDR3 protein: CASSLRGPGLAGAPRSGANVLTF; CDR3 DNA: TGTGCCAGCAGCTTAAGGGGGCCGGGACTAGCGGGGGCCCCGAGGTCAGGGGCCAACGTCCTGACTTTC
D gene: -; clone size: -; J gene: TRBJ2-1; V gene: TRBV7-6; CDR3 protein: CASSKTKRNEQFF; CDR3 DNA: TGTGCCAGCAGCAAAACAAAGAGGAATGAGCAGTTCTTC
D gene: -; clone size: -; J gene: TRBJ2-7; V gene: TRBV19; CDR3 protein: CASSIGNMRVYEQYF; CDR3 DNA: TGTGCCAGTAGTATTGGGAACATGAGAGTCTACGAGCAGTACTTC
D gene: -; clone size: -; J gene: TRBJ1-5; V gene: TRBV15; CDR3 protein: CATSWNLRDNQPQHF; CDR3 DNA: TGTGCCACCAGCTGGAACCTCAGGGACAATCAGCCCCAGCATTTT
D gene: -; clone size: -; J gene: TRBJ1-1; V gene: TRBV6-5; CDR3 protein: CAGTIGDMNTEAFF; CDR3 DNA: TGTGCCGGCACCATTGGTGATATGAACACTGAAGCTTTCTTT
D gene: -; clone size: -; J gene: TRBJ1-3; V gene: TRBV6-5; CDR3 protein: CASSYSGGLAGNTIYF; CDR3 DNA: TGTGCCAGCAGTTACTCTGGGGGGCTTGCGGGAAACACCATATATTTT
D gene: TRBD1; clone size: -; J gene: TRBJ1-2; V gene: TRBV7-3; CDR3 protein: CASSLYGQGSYYGYTF; CDR3 DNA: TGTGCCAGCAGCCTATACGGACAGGGAAGTTACTATGGCTACACCTTC
D gene: -; clone size: -; J gene: TRBJ1-2; V gene: TRBV30; CDR3 protein: CAWSVPVDWERGYTF; CDR3 DNA: TGTGCCTGGAGTGTACCCGTCGACTGGGAGCGAGGCTACACCTTC
D gene: TRBD2; clone size: -; J gene: TRBJ2-1; V gene: TRBV19; CDR3 protein: CASSVQSGRGNNEQFF; CDR3 DNA: TGTGCCAGTTCAGTCCAAAGCGGGAGGGGAAACAATGAGCAGTTCTTC
D gene: TRBD1; clone size: few; J gene: TRBJ1-5; V gene: TRBV7-3; CDR3 protein: CASSLTGGNQPQHF; CDR3 DNA: TGTGCCAGCAGCCTCACAGGGGGCAATCAGCCCCAGCATTTT
D gene: -; clone size: few; J gene: TRBJ1-1; V gene: TRBV9; CDR3 protein: CASSVQVNTEAFF; CDR3 DNA: TGTGCCAGCAGCGTTCAGGTGAACACTGAAGCTTTCTTT
D gene: TRBD1; clone size: -; J gene: TRBJ1-2; V gene: TRBV7-2; CDR3 protein: CASSVNGQGRYGYTF; CDR3 DNA: TGTGCCAGCAGCGTAAACGGACAGGGGCGGTATGGCTACACCTTC
D gene: -; clone size: once; J gene: TRBJ2-2; V gene: TRBV7-2; CDR3 protein: CASSLQESNTGELFF; CDR3 DNA: TGTGCCAGCAGCTTACAGGAGTCGAACACCGGGGAGCTGTTTTTT
D gene: -; clone size: -; J gene: TRBJ1-6; V gene: TRBV30; CDR3 protein: CAWRNWASGDSPLHF; CDR3 DNA: TGTGCCTGGAGAAATTGGGCCTCCGGTGATTCACCCCTCCACTTT
D gene: TRBD2; clone size: few; J gene: TRBJ2-7; V gene: TRBV28; CDR3 protein: CASSPRGVAIDEQYF; CDR3 DNA: TGTGCCAGCAGTCCCCGGGGGGTGGCGATCGACGAGCAGTACTTC
D gene: TRBD1; clone size: -; J gene: TRBJ1-2; V gene: TRBV6-6; CDR3 protein: CASSGDRDLRNYGYTF; CDR3 DNA: TGTGCCAGCAGCGGGGACAGGGACCTGCGTAACTATGGCTACACCTTC
D gene: TRBD2; clone size: -; J gene: TRBJ2-3; V gene: TRBV10-1; CDR3 protein: CASWDYSISTDTQYF; CDR3 DNA: TGCGCCAGCTGGGACTACTCGATTAGCACAGATACGCAGTATTTT
D gene: -; clone size: -; J gene: TRBJ2-7; V gene: TRBV30; CDR3 protein: CAWIHSHEQYF; CDR3 DNA: TGTGCCTGGATACACAGCCACGAGCAGTACTTC
D gene: -; clone size: -; J gene: TRBJ1-1; V gene: TRBV9; CDR3 protein: CASSATGTRNTEAFF; CDR3 DNA: TGTGCCAGCAGCGCGACCGGGACACGGAACACTGAAGCTTTCTTT
D gene: -; clone size: -; J gene: TRBJ1-2; V gene: TRBV10-3; CDR3 protein: CAISESGDYGYTF; CDR3 DNA: TGTGCCATCAGTGAGTCTGGAGACTATGGCTACACCTTC
D gene: TRBD2; clone size: -; J gene: TRBJ2-7; V gene: TRBV28; CDR3 protein: CASSLTKVRGGEQYF; CDR3 DNA: TGTGCCAGCAGTTTAACAAAGGTACGGGGGGGCGAGCAGTACTTC
D gene: TRBD1; clone size: -; J gene: TRBJ1-4; V gene: TRBV5-8; CDR3 protein: CASSLRGQGRGPNEKLFF; CDR3 DNA: TGTGCCAGCAGCTTGCGGGGACAGGGTAGGGGACCCAATGAAAAACTGTTTTTT
D gene: TRBD2; clone size: few; J gene: TRBJ2-1; V gene: TRBV11-2; CDR3 protein: CASSKDRGGRNYNEQFF; CDR3 DNA: TGTGCCAGCAGCAAAGACCGGGGCGGGAGGAACTACAATGAGCAGTTCTTC
D gene: TRBD2; clone size: -; J gene: TRBJ2-1; V gene: TRBV7-2; CDR3 protein: CASSPGGSSSYNEQFF; CDR3 DNA: TGTGCCAGCAGCCCGGGGGGGTCCAGCTCCTACAATGAGCAGTTCTTC
D gene: TRBD1; clone size: -; J gene: TRBJ1-2; V gene: TRBV9; CDR3 protein: CASSARGNGYTF; CDR3 DNA: TGTGCCAGCAGCGCCAGGGGGAACGGCTACACCTTC
D gene: -; clone size: -; J gene: TRBJ1-2; V gene: TRBV6-5; CDR3 protein: CASRTGPNGYTF; CDR3 DNA: TGTGCCAGCAGAACAGGGCCCAATGGCTACACCTTC
D gene: TRBD2; clone size: -; J gene: TRBJ2-5; V gene: TRBV7-2; CDR3 protein: CASSLDLWAGGQETQYF; CDR3 DNA: TGTGCCAGCAGCTTAGATCTGTGGGCGGGAGGGCAAGAGACCCAGTACTTC
D gene: -; clone size: -; J gene: TRBJ2-1; V gene: TRBV6-1; CDR3 protein: CASSGGGLDEQFF; CDR3 DNA: TGTGCCAGCAGTGGTGGGGGGCTCGATGAGCAGTTCTTC
D gene: -; clone size: -; J gene: TRBJ1-4; V gene: TRBV27; CDR3 protein: CASSFYGLNEKLFF; CDR3 DNA: TGTGCCAGCAGTTTTTACGGGCTTAATGAAAAACTGTTTTTT
D gene: -; clone size: -; J gene: TRBJ1-6; V gene: TRBV7-2; CDR3 protein: CASSFGDGYNSPLHF; CDR3 DNA: TGTGCCAGCAGCTTTGGGGATGGATATAATTCACCCCTCCACTTT
D gene: -; clone size: -; J gene: TRBJ1-5; V gene: TRBV7-2; CDR3 protein: CASSFSGAGNQPQHF; CDR3 DNA: TGTGCCAGCAGCTTTTCAGGGGCAGGCAATCAGCCCCAGCATTTT
D gene: TRBD1; clone size: -; J gene: TRBJ2-7; V gene: TRBV7-2; CDR3 protein: CASSLVGTGGSNEQYF; CDR3 DNA: TGTGCCAGCAGCTTAGTGGGGACAGGGGGCTCTAACGAGCAGTACTTC
D gene: TRBD1; clone size: -; J gene: TRBJ1-3; V gene: TRBV15; CDR3 protein: CATSSYRPGTGKKSGNTIYF; CDR3 DNA: TGTGCCACCAGCAGCTATCGTCCCGGGACAGGGAAAAAGTCTGGAAACACCATATATTTT
D gene: -; clone size: medium-sized; J gene: TRBJ1-1; V gene: TRBV7-2; CDR3 protein: CASQMLTEAFF; CDR3 DNA: TGTGCCAGCCAGATGTTGACTGAAGCTTTCTTT
D gene: TRBD1; clone size: -; J gene: TRBJ1-2; V gene: TRBV18; CDR3 protein: CASSSEGAYGYTF; CDR3 DNA: TGTGCCAGCTCTTCGGAGGGGGCGTATGGCTACACCTTC
D gene: -; clone size: -; J gene: TRBJ2-7; V gene: TRBV11-3; CDR3 protein: CASSSRHLGEQYF; CDR3 DNA: TGTGCCAGCAGCTCACGACACCTTGGCGAGCAGTACTTC
D gene: TRBD1; clone size: -; J gene: TRBJ1-2; V gene: TRBV9; CDR3 protein: CASSSRRGTGANYGYTF; CDR3 DNA: TGTGCCAGCAGCTCGCGGAGGGGGACAGGAGCTAACTATGGCTACACCTTC
D gene: -; clone size: -; J gene: TRBJ1-6; V gene: TRBV6-1; CDR3 protein: CASSQPYRNSPLHF; CDR3 DNA: TGTGCCAGCAGCCAACCGTACCGGAATTCACCCCTCCACTTT
D gene: -; clone size: -; J gene: TRBJ2-3; V gene: TRBV6-1; CDR3 protein: CASSAEVGGSGTDTQYF; CDR3 DNA: TGTGCCAGCAGTGCAGAGGTTGGGGGCAGCGGCACAGATACGCAGTATTTT
D gene: -; clone size: -; J gene: TRBJ1-1; V gene: TRBV9; CDR3 protein: CASSVTRNTEAFF; CDR3 DNA: TGTGCCAGCAGCGTCACGAGGAACACTGAAGCTTTCTTT
D gene: -; clone size: -; J gene: TRBJ2-7; V gene: TRBV20-1; CDR3 protein: CSATGVEQYF; CDR3 DNA: TGCAGTGCTACAGGGGTCGAGCAGTACTTC
D gene: TRBD1; clone size: -; J gene: TRBJ2-3; V gene: TRBV11-1; CDR3 protein: CASTRQGSTDTQYF; CDR3 DNA: TGTGCCAGCACCCGACAGGGCAGCACAGATACGCAGTATTTT
D gene: -; clone size: -; J gene: TRBJ2-7; V gene: TRBV6-1; CDR3 protein: CASTSSGRIEQYF; CDR3 DNA: TGTGCCAGCACGAGTAGTGGGAGGATCGAGCAGTACTTC
D gene: TRBD2; clone size: -; J gene: TRBJ2-1; V gene: TRBV6-1; CDR3 protein: CASSASTYGGLAGGGDEQFF; CDR3 DNA: TGTGCCAGCAGTGCGTCCACCTACGGGGGACTAGCGGGGGGAGGCGATGAGCAGTTCTTC
D gene: -; clone size: once; J gene: TRBJ1-2; V gene: TRBV29-1; CDR3 protein: CSVATQGYGYTF; CDR3 DNA: TGCAGCGTCGCTACCCAGGGGTATGGCTACACCTTC
D gene: TRBD1; clone size: -; J gene: TRBJ2-5; V gene: TRBV18; CDR3 protein: CASSPRQGAETQYF; CDR3 DNA: TGTGCCAGCTCACCACGCCAGGGGGCTGAGACCCAGTACTTC